The 27 T cell receptor beta chains reported below all come from one sample, sequenced in a study of CD8+ T cells in alopecia areata. Following RNA extraction, reverse transcription yielded cDNA that acted as the sequencing template. The repertoire was sequenced with immunoSEQ multiplex PCR; TCRdb's copy has only in-frame clones and lacks some. The sample contains approximately 280,000 clones, none of them singletons. Cutaneous lymph node cells were pooled, and they were sorted using CD4, CD8alpha, NKG2D, NKG2ACE and other markers. Sequences were obtained from CD4+ T cells sorted from a lymph node. Receptor source: a C3H/HeJ mouse with alopecia areata. MHC haplotype of the mouse line: H2-k.

Regarding this clone: Gene labels here are mouse ones. The read halts 4 residues ahead of the CDR3 end, with the missing end drawn from the germline J gene. The rearrangement uses TRBV5 and TRBJ2-2; TRBD2 matches at 8 bases. The V and J ends lost 3 bases and 3 bases, in that order; junction bases with no gene match: 6. Germline CDR1 and CDR2: LGHNA and YNLKQL (reference sequence). This CDR3 is built from 16 residues. Partial CDR3 DNA: TGTGCCAGCAGCCATAGACTGGGGCCCGACACCGGG. Translated: CASSHRLGPDTG. The full CDR3 protein reads CASSHRLGPDTGQLYF.

This clone was seen more than once but under ten times. Gene names denote mouse genes. Partial CDR3 DNA: TGCACCTGCAGTGCAGCTGGGGCGCACTTTGCT. This sequence encodes CTCSAAGAHFA. The full CDR3 sequence reads CTCSAAGAHFAEQFF. This sequence joins TRBV1 and TRBJ2-1; weak D call: TRBD2 (6 bases). The read falls 4 residues short of the CDR3 end, and the missing part is taken from the germline J gene. The V gene lost 1 base and the J gene lost 6 bases, with 13 bases spanning the gap. Per the germline V gene, CDR1 is NSQYPW and CDR2 is LRSPGD (reference sequence). This CDR3 is 15 amino acids long.

A few counts support this clone. Each gene name is a mouse one. Read data end 4 residues before the CDR3 end; the end is taken from the germline J gene. Other DNA sequences in this specimen translate into the identical CDR3. The V and J genes are TRBV1 and TRBJ2-4, with D tentatively TRBD2 (7 bases). CDR1 is NSQYPW, CDR2 LRSPGD, per germline (reference sequence). The CDR3 runs 14 residues. This chain's CDR3 is CTCSAGAGGNTLYF. The sequenced CDR3 bases are TGCACCTGCAGTGCAGGGGCTGGGGGCAAC.

This clone has only a few counts. Germline and genes here are mouse. With the read ending 4 residues before the CDR3 end, the germline J gene is used to fill in that end. This rearrangement joins TRBV13-1 to TRBJ1-1, with D possibly being TRBD1 (6 bases). The CDR3 is made up of 13 amino acids. Germline assignment: CDR1 NSHNY and CDR2 SYGAGN. The CDR3: CASSAAGTKEVFF. Partial CDR3 DNA: TGTGCCAGCAGTGCCGCCGGGACAAAA.

This clone turned up a few times. Gene names follow the mouse nomenclature. The read comes to an end 4 residues before the CDR3 does, leaving the germline J gene to fill in the end. The chain combines TRBV1 with TRBJ2-3, with 10 nucleotides matching TRBD2. The CDR3 runs 15 residues. V was pared by 4 bases and J by 1 base, with 2 bases of the junction left unmatched. In germline, CDR1 is NSQYPW, CDR2 LRSPGD (reference sequence). The CDR3 spells CTCSGGTGGAETLYF. The CDR3 bases that were read are TGCACCTGCAGTGGTGGGACTGGGGGTGCAGAA.

This clone was seen only a few times. Mouse names are used for the genes. Coverage ceases 4 residues before the CDR3 finishes, and the germline J gene fills in the end. This chain uses TRBV13-1 with TRBJ2-4, with a possible D match to TRBD1 (6 bases). This CDR3 is built from 15 residues. The germline CDR1 and CDR2 sequences are NSHNY and SYGAGN. Here the CDR3 reads CASSDARTDKNTLYF. The DNA read from the CDR3 is TGTGCCAGCAGTGATGCCCGGACAGATAAAAAC.

This clone was counted a few times. The gene names here belong to mouse. The read gets to within 4 residues of the CDR3 end, and the germline J gene fills in the rest. The chain couples TRBV13-2 to TRBJ2-1; perhaps TRBD1 as D (6 bases). Trimming cost V 5 bases and J 1 base, with 16 bases left between them. CDR3 length: 16 amino acids. Looked up from germline, CDR1 is NNHNN and CDR2 is SYGAGS (reference sequence). This chain's CDR3 is CASGSPPGQNYAEQFF. The DNA read from the CDR3 is TGTGCCAGCGGGAGCCCTCCGGGACAAAACTATGCT.

There are a few counts of this clone. All gene names here are mouse names. The read ends 4 residues early relative to the CDR3; the germline J gene fills the gap. The chain joins TRBV1 to TRBJ2-5, with 7 bases that match TRBD1. The CDR3 is 14 amino acids. Germline-derived CDR1 and CDR2 are NSQYPW and LRSPGD (reference sequence). The part of the CDR3 DNA that was read is TGCACCTGCAGTGCAGATGACAGGGTAGAC. Amino acid sequence: CTCSADDRVD. The whole CDR3 protein reads CTCSADDRVDTQYF.

Points on this clone: Gene names refer to mouse genes. The CDR3 is cut off 4 residues early in the read; its end comes from the germline J gene. This CDR3 is also generated by other DNA sequences in the sample. V usage is TRBV13-2 and J usage is TRBJ2-1, with 7 positions matching TRBD2. The ends lost 0 bases at V and 3 bases at J; junction bases unmatched: 3. The CDR3 spans 15 residues. CDR1 and CDR2 from the germline V gene are NNHNN and SYGAGS (reference sequence). CDR3 amino acids: CASGDAGGSYAEQFF. Incomplete CDR3 DNA: TGTGCCAGCGGTGATGCGGGGGGGAGCTATGCT.

This clone has only a few counts. Germline and genes: mouse. With the read ending 4 residues before the CDR3 end, the germline J gene is used to fill in that end. The genes are TRBV5 and TRBJ2-3; 7 bases map to TRBD1. Germline V gives CDR1 LGHNA, CDR2 YNLKQL (reference sequence). Trimming took 0 bases from V and 0 from J; bases not matched to a gene: 3. The CDR3 totals 16 residues. Partial CDR3 DNA: TGTGCCAGCAGCCAAGAAGGACAGGCTAGTGCAGAA. It translates to CASSQEGQASAE. The CDR3 reads in full as CASSQEGQASAETLYF.

This clone was observed a few times. The gene symbols are mouse symbols. The observed sequence ends 4 residues before the CDR3 terminus, with the missing tail filled in from the germline J gene. This rearrangement joins TRBV12-2 to TRBJ2-5; a possible D gene is TRBD2 (7 bases). The CDR3 runs 13 residues. Germline CDR1 is SGHLS and CDR2 is HYDKME. CDR3 bases read: TGTGCCAGCTCTCTCGGGGGGCCGGAC. This translates into CASSLGGPD. Given in full, the CDR3 is CASSLGGPDTQYF.

In its sample, this clone was seen a few times. Genes and germline come from the mouse. The read comes to an end 4 residues before the CDR3 does, leaving the germline J gene to fill in the end. The rearrangement uses TRBV31 and TRBJ2-2, with 8 nucleotides matching TRBD2. The CDR3 length is 16 residues. V dropped 0 bases and J dropped 2; count of bases not matched to a gene: 5. Looked up from germline, CDR1 is GKSSPN and CDR2 is SITVG. This chain's CDR3 is CAWSLGGGENTGQLYF. CDR3 bases read: TGTGCCTGGAGTCTTGGGGGGGGCGAGAACACCGGG. Based on the CDR3 plus reference TRBV31 and TRBJ2-2, the full variable domain is AQTIHQWPVAEIKAVGSPLSLGCTIKGKSSPNLYWYWQATGGTLQQLFYSITVGQVESVVQLNLSASRPKDDQFILSTEKLLLSHSGFYLCAWSLGGGENTGQLYFGEGSKLTVL.

The table lists this clone with a few counts. Germline and genes: mouse. The read finishes 3 residues shy of the CDR3 end, and the germline J gene is used to complete it. The rearrangement links TRBV5 to TRBJ1-6; D might be TRBD1 (6 bases). TRBJ1-6 is sorted into the ORF group, with uncertain function. CDR1 and CDR2 from the germline V gene are LGHNA and YNLKQL (reference sequence). Trimming stripped 1 base from V and 6 bases from J, with 10 bases between. The CDR3 has 15 residues. CDR3 loop: CASSQGGTTNSPLYF. CDR3 DNA, as far as it was read: TGTGCCAGCAGCCAAGGTGGGACAACTAATTCGCCC.

This clone was seen a handful of times. Genes and germline come from the mouse. Read coverage stops 4 residues before the CDR3 terminus; the germline J gene supplies the remainder. The chain uses TRBV2 and TRBJ2-7; no reliable D call. CDR3 length: 13 amino acids. Germline V gene data show CDR1 as LGHNA and CDR2 as YSYQKL. V was pared by 0 bases and J by 0 bases, with 3 bases between. The part of the CDR3 DNA that was read is TGTGCCAGCAGCCAAGACAGCTCCTAT. Translation: CASSQDSSY. The full CDR3 sequence reads CASSQDSSYEQYF.

About this clone: Gene names follow the mouse nomenclature. The read gets to within 4 residues of the CDR3 end, and the germline J gene fills in the rest. This chain links TRBV13-2 with TRBJ2-1, with 7 nucleotides matching TRBD1. This CDR3 has 16 amino acids. Germline CDR1 and CDR2: NNHNN and SYGAGS (reference sequence). The J segment lost 3 bases and the V segment lost 0 bases, leaving 6 bases of the junction unmatched. The CDR3 sequence: CASGDAPGTVYAEQFF. Partial CDR3 DNA: TGTGCCAGCGGTGATGCCCCCGGGACAGTCTATGCT.

This clone was seen a handful of times. Mouse names are used for the genes. Sequencing ends 4 residues short of the CDR3 end; the germline J gene provides the rest. The rearrangement uses TRBV5 and TRBJ2-3, with TRBD2 identical over 7 bases. V shed 4 bases and J 1 base; nucleotides not matched to a gene: 11. Germline loops: CDR1 LGHNA, CDR2 YNLKQL (reference sequence). The CDR3 totals 17 residues. Incomplete CDR3 DNA: TGTGCCAGCAGCCTACCCGACTGGGTGGGGGGTGCAGAA. It translates to CASSLPDWVGGAE. The complete CDR3 protein is CASSLPDWVGGAETLYF.

Worth noting for this clone: Mouse gene names and germline throughout. The read falls 4 residues short of the CDR3 end, and the missing part is taken from the germline J gene. The V and J genes are TRBV19 and TRBJ2-3, with unresolved D. Germline CDR1 and CDR2: FNHDT and SITEND (reference sequence). The CDR3 runs to 15 residues. V was clipped by 5 bases and J by 0 bases, with 13 bases between them. CDR3 protein: CASSPGIPSAETLYF. The part of the CDR3 DNA that was read is TGTGCCAGCAGCCCAGGAATCCCTAGTGCAGAA.

This clone was counted many times. The genes and germline here are from mouse. The read comes to an end 4 residues before the CDR3 does, leaving the germline J gene to fill in the end. The sample carries other DNA sequences with the same CDR3. The V gene is TRBV5, the J gene TRBJ1-2, with D uncertain. CDR3 length: 13 residues. The V end was cut by 4 bases, the J end by 0 bases, with 6 bases between. The germline V gene encodes CDR1 LGHNA and CDR2 YNLKQL (reference sequence). The CDR3 DNA, read in part, is TGTGCCAGCAGCCCGACAACAAACTCC. Translation: CASSPTTNS. Given in full, the CDR3 is CASSPTTNSDYTF.

This clone occurred a few times. The genes and germline here are from mouse. The DNA ends 4 residues before the CDR3 does, and the rest of the CDR3 is filled in from the germline J gene. The V gene is TRBV19, the J gene TRBJ2-2; 7 bases are a match to TRBD2. Germline V gives CDR1 FNHDT, CDR2 SITEND (reference sequence). The CDR3 consists of 15 residues. V lost 6 bases and J lost 0; bases outside the gene matches: 5. CDR3 residues: CASNPLGSNTGQLYF. CDR3 DNA (partial): TGTGCCAGCAATCCACTGGGGTCAAACACCGGG.

About this clone: Mouse germline and gene names are used. The read ends 4 residues shy of where the CDR3 ends; the end is completed using the germline J gene. The V and J genes are TRBV31 and TRBJ2-1; 7 positions agree with TRBD2. The CDR3 is made up of 15 amino acids. Germline CDR1 and CDR2: GKSSPN and SITVG. J gave up 3 bases and V 0 bases, and 5 bases lay outside the gene matches. CDR3 amino acids: CAWSLLLGTYAEQFF. The DNA read from the CDR3 is TGTGCCTGGAGTCTCCTACTGGGGACCTATGCT. Looking up the rest from reference TRBV31 and TRBJ2-1 gives the full variable domain: AQTIHQWPVAEIKAVGSPLSLGCTIKGKSSPNLYWYWQATGGTLQQLFYSITVGQVESVVQLNLSASRPKDDQFILSTEKLLLSHSGFYLCAWSLLLGTYAEQFFGPGTRLTVL.

About this clone itself: Gene names are the mouse ones. The read stops 4 residues short of the end of the CDR3; the missing end is completed from the germline J gene. Distinct nucleotide sequences in the sample also encode this CDR3. The chain links TRBV13-2 to TRBJ2-4; 9 positions agree with TRBD1. Germline CDR1 NNHNN, CDR2 SYGAGS (reference sequence). This CDR3 comprises 14 residues. The chain's CDR3 is CASGDAGTGNTLYF. Incomplete CDR3 DNA: TGTGCCAGCGGTGATGCCGGGACAGGGAAC.

On this clone itself: Mouse gene names apply. Read coverage stops 4 residues before the CDR3 terminus; the germline J gene supplies the remainder. V gene TRBV13-3 combines with J gene TRBJ1-2; no reliable D call. The CDR3 extends over 13 amino acids. The germline V gene encodes CDR1 NNHDY and CDR2 SYVADS. Trimming took 4 bases from V and 0 from J, leaving 7 bases between them. The CDR3 protein is CASSFTPNSDYTF. CDR3 DNA, as far as it was read: TGTGCCAGCAGTTTTACACCAAACTCC.

A remark on this clone: Gene names follow the mouse nomenclature. The CDR3 is cut off 4 residues early in the read; its end comes from the germline J gene. The chain couples TRBV19 to TRBJ2-2; D is perhaps TRBD1 (6 bases). V was shortened by 4 bases and J by 0 bases, with 13 bases between the two germline ends. There are 16 residues in the CDR3. The germline CDR1 and CDR2 sequences are FNHDT and SITEND (reference sequence). CDR3 DNA (partial): TGTGCCAGCAGTCCCCTCCGGGACACAAACACCGGG. Translating it yields CASSPLRDTNTG. The whole CDR3 reads CASSPLRDTNTGQLYF.

This clone occurred a few times. Gene names are the mouse ones. The CDR3 is cut off 4 residues early in the read; its end comes from the germline J gene. The chain recombines TRBV13-1 with TRBJ2-7; 10 bases match TRBD2. This CDR3 is 14 amino acids long. CDR1 and CDR2 (germline): NSHNY, SYGAGN. The covered CDR3 bases are TGTGCCAGCAGCCCCTGGGGGGGCGCTTAT. Translated, it gives CASSPWGGAY. In full, the CDR3 is CASSPWGGAYEQYF.

This clone has ten or more counts. Gene names are mouse gene names. The read stops 4 residues short of the end of the CDR3; the missing end is completed from the germline J gene. The chain is built from TRBV3 and TRBJ1-2, with D tentatively TRBD1 (6 bases). The V gene's germline CDR1 is SNHLY and CDR2 FYNGKV (reference sequence). This CDR3 has 14 residues. V was pared by 4 bases and J by 1 base, with 10 bases between. CDR3 region: CASSSRDKNSDYTF. The covered CDR3 bases are TGTGCCAGCAGCTCCCGGGACAAAAACTCC. Using reference TRBV3 and TRBJ1-2 for the parts outside the CDR3, the full variable domain is GPKVLQIPSHQIIDMGQMVTLNCDPVSNHLYFYWYKQILGQQMEFLVNFYNGKVMEKSKLFKDQFSVERPDGSYFTLKIQPTALEDSAVYFCASSSRDKNSDYTFGSGTRLLVI.

For this clone: Gene labels here are mouse ones. The read terminates 4 residues before the CDR3 end, so the remaining end is supplied by the germline J gene. This chain links TRBV14 with TRBJ2-1, with 9 bases lining up with TRBD2. Germline V gene sequence: CDR1 SGHDT, CDR2 FRDEAV. CDR3 length equals 18 residues. Trimming at V came to 2 bases and at J to 0 bases, leaving 9 bases not matched to a gene. This CDR3 is CASSLRALGGSNYAEQFF. The CDR3 bases that were read are TGTGCCAGCAGTTTGAGGGCCCTGGGGGGGTCTAACTATGCT. Using reference TRBV14 and TRBJ2-1 for the parts outside the CDR3, the full variable domain is EAGVTQSPRYAVLQEGQAVSFWCDPISGHDTLYWYQQPRDQGPQLLVYFRDEAVIDNSQLPSDRFSAVRPKGTNSTLKIQSAKQGDTATYLCASSLRALGGSNYAEQFFGPGTRLTVL.

About this clone: Gene names and germline match the mouse. The CDR3 end is not reached by the read, which stops 4 residues before it; the germline J gene fills it in. This chain uses TRBV1 with TRBJ2-1; D is possibly TRBD1 (5 bases). V lost 1 base to trimming and J lost 2 bases, with 6 bases between them. Germline assignment: CDR1 NSQYPW and CDR2 LRSPGD (reference sequence). The CDR3 is 14 residues long. CDR3 loop: CTCSAAGYYAEQFF. The DNA read from the CDR3 is TGCACCTGCAGTGCAGCAGGGTACTATGCT. The complete variable domain, with remaining parts taken from reference TRBV1 and TRBJ2-1, reads VTLLEQNPRWRLVPRGQAVNLRCILKNSQYPWMSWYQQDLQKQLQWLFTLRSPGDKEVKSLPGADYLATRVTDTELRLQVANMSQGRTLYCTCSAAGYYAEQFFGPGTRLTVL.